This record covers a single TCR beta chain. The antigen is not known. This record belongs to a study of shared clonotypes between healthy human individuals. Profiled with immunoSEQ multiplex PCR; TCRdb holds only in-frame clones, not every one. The table lists roughly 700,000 clones, less than 85% of them singletons, with approximately 1.7% in the top ten. V was clipped by 0 bases and J by 3 bases, with 10 bases between them. Germline CDR1 reads SGHRS; CDR2 reads YFSETQ. The CDR3 is made up of 15 amino acids. Donors were healthy HIV-negative adults without recent acute infections or vaccinations. Notes on the study in general: Naive subsets tended to show greater estimated richness than memory subsets. Researchers sampled blood only, noting tissue repertoires likely differ. Clonotypes shared by all four sorted-subset donors had higher generation probabilities than non-shared clonotypes.

The V and J genes are TRBV5-1 and TRBJ2-1; tentatively, D is TRBD1 (5 bases). Specimen: memory CD4+ T cells sorted from blood. The subset is: CD45RA-negative fraction. The receptor comes from a woman between 25 and 40 years old in good health. CDR3 region: CASSLASRGYNEQFF. The CDR3 bases are TGCGCCAGCAGCTTGGCCTCTAGGGGCTACAATGAGCAGTTCTTC.